This T cell receptor beta chain was identified in a study of glioma-infiltrating T cells. Study results and caveats: Very few CDR3 sequences were shared between tissue and blood.

The trim removed 3 bases at V and 3 bases at J, leaving 2 bases unmatched. Germline-derived CDR1 and CDR2 are SGHTA and FQGTGA. CDR3 length: 15 residues. For this clonotype: Its antigen is unidentified.

TCR alpha and beta CDR3 regions were amplified from RNA using iRepertoire nested multiplex PCR. TCRdb ran MiXCR on the multiplex PCR reads and lists one entry per CDR3 protein. The sample holds more than 350,000 distinct CDR3 sequences, 41% seen once. The chain employs TRBV7-3 and TRBJ2-1; 10 bases map to TRBD2. This receptor was obtained from a human donor with low-grade glioma or glioblastoma, undergoing nonglioma brain surgery, or in good health (not recorded which). The material sequenced was glioma tissue, nonneoplastic brain tissue, or PBMCs (not recorded which). This chain's CDR3 is CASSLTSGFYNEQFF. In DNA form, the CDR3 reads TGTGCCAGCAGCTTGACTAGCGGGTTCTACAATGAGCAGTTCTTC.